This T cell receptor beta chain appears in the sequencing data of a study of blood T cell repertoires in COVID-19. The table came from immunoSEQ multiplex PCR; TCRdb's copy has only in-frame clones and leaves some out. The table shows some 200,000 clones, with about 80% occurring only once. This receptor was identified in a woman aged 40 to 49 with acute COVID-19. Sequenced sample: PBMCs or T cells enriched from blood (not recorded which).

The CDR3 DNA is TGTGCCAGCTCACCAAAACAGGGCCTCCGTTCAACTAATGAAAAACTGTTTTTT. As protein: CASSPKQGLRSTNEKLFF. V is TRBV18 and J is TRBJ1-4; a weak D match, TRBD1 (6 bases). The CDR3 is 18 residues long. Deletions cut 2 bases from V and 0 bases from J, with 16 bases between. From germline, CDR1 is KGHSH and CDR2 LQKENI.